Listed below are T cell receptor beta chains from one sample, sequenced in a study of identical twins. TCRdb re-called the 5' RACE reads with MiXCR, one entry per CDR3 protein. The data contain approximately 410,000 distinct CDR3 sequences, 18% of them seen just once; the ten biggest clones take up roughly 12%. Sequencing input: naive T cells sorted from blood. The receptors here all came from a man in his fifties or sixties in good health. Each CDR3 is given with its conserved first and last residue. A D gene is named only where the DNA matches it firmly.

j_call,v_call,d_call,cdr3_aa
TRBJ2-7,TRBV12-3/TRBV12-4,TRBD2,CASTFGGNHYEQYF
TRBJ2-7,TRBV9,NA,CASSAPGSSYEQYF
TRBJ2-2,TRBV20-1,TRBD1,CSANAAGTGHGELFF
TRBJ2-7,TRBV7-9,TRBD1,CASSLDPSGQSKF
TRBJ2-1,TRBV20-1,NA,CSATGGLYNEQFF
TRBJ1-2,TRBV29-1,NA,CSGLTGNYGYTF
TRBJ2-7,TRBV10-1,NA,CASSESLAGEQYF
TRBJ2-1,TRBV7-2,NA,CASSLGGGYGNNEQFF
TRBJ1-2,TRBV18,NA,CASSPGPRGNYGYTF
TRBJ2-3,TRBV20-1,TRBD2,CSAREGLATDTQYF
TRBJ1-2,TRBV29-1,NA,CSVEGSVGYGYTF
TRBJ2-7,TRBV12-3/TRBV12-4,NA,CASSQEGGQYF
TRBJ1-2,TRBV20-1,NA,CSARGPANYGYTF
TRBJ1-2,TRBV6-1,NA,CASSENLSAFGGGYTF
TRBJ1-1,TRBV20-1,NA,CSAKRQGPNTEAFF
TRBJ1-1,TRBV20-1,NA,CSARGGGSNTEAFF